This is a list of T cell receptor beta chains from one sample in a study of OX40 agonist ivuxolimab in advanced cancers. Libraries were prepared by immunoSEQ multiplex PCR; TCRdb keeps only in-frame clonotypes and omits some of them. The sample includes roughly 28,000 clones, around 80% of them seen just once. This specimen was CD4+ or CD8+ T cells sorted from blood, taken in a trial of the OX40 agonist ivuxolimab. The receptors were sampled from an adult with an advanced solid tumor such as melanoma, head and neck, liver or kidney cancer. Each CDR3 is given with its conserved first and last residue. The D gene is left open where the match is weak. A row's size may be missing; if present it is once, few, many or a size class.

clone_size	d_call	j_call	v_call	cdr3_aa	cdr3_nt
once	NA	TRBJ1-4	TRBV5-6	CASSSTGLREKLFF	TGTGCCAGCAGCTCCACAGGGCTGAGGGAAAAACTGTTTTTT
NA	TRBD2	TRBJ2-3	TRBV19	CASRERGGQDTQYF	TGTGCCAGTAGGGAGCGGGGGGGCCAAGATACGCAGTATTTT
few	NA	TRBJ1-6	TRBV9	CASSVQITGLNSPLHF	TGTGCCAGCAGCGTACAAATAACAGGGCTTAATTCACCCCTCCACTTT
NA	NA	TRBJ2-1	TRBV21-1	CASSKVLKGKGTEDNEQFF	TGTGCCAGCAGCAAAGTTTTGAAAGGTAAAGGGACAGAAGATAATGAGCAGTTCTTC
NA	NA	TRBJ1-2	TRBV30	CAWSLAGPYGYTF	TGTGCCTGGAGTCTGGCTGGGCCCTATGGCTACACCTTC
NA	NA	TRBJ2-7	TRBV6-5	CASSYSRAGGYEQYF	TGTGCCAGCAGTTACTCCAGGGCTGGGGGCTACGAGCAGTACTTC
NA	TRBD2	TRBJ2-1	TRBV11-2	CASSHLAGAFFAEQFF	TGTGCCAGCAGCCATCTAGCGGGGGCATTCTTTGCTGAGCAGTTCTTC
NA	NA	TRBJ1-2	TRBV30	CAWSVLRGAGYTF	TGTGCCTGGAGTGTACTCCGGGGAGCGGGCTACACCTTC
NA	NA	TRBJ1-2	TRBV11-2	CASKGGRAGSYGYTF	TGTGCCAGCAAGGGAGGCAGGGCAGGGAGCTATGGCTACACCTTC
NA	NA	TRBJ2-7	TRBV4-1	CASSQVGWGRANHEQYF	TGCGCCAGCAGCCAAGTGGGGTGGGGCAGGGCTAACCACGAGCAGTACTTC
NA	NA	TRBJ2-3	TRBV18	CASSGAGATDTQYF	TGTGCCAGCTCAGGGGCAGGGGCCACAGATACGCAGTATTTT
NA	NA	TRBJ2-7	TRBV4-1	CASSQPSLHSYEQYF	TGCGCCAGCAGCCAACCTAGCCTTCACTCCTACGAGCAGTACTTC
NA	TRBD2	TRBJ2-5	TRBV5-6	CASSLVLAGNVETQYF	TGTGCCAGCAGCTTGGTGTTAGCGGGGAACGTGGAGACCCAGTACTTC
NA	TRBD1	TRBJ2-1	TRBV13	CASSSRQGPYNEQFF	TGTGCCAGCAGCTCGAGACAGGGCCCCTACAATGAGCAGTTCTTC
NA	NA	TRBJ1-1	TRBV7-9	CASSLGGWGSGNTEAFF	TGTGCCAGCAGCTTAGGAGGTTGGGGGTCGGGGAACACTGAAGCTTTCTTT
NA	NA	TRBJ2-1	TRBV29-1	CSVEVLDGSSYNEQFF	TGCAGCGTTGAAGTCTTGGACGGTAGCTCCTACAATGAGCAGTTCTTC
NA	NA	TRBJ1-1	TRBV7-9	CASSTRTPNTEAFF	TGTGCCAGCAGCACAAGGACACCGAACACTGAAGCTTTCTTT
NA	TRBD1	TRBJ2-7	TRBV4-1	CASSQDYWVSFGGTDYEQYF	TGCGCCAGCAGCCAAGATTATTGGGTGAGTTTCGGTGGGACAGACTACGAGCAGTACTTC
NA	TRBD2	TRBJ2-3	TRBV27	CASSSKLLAGGRKSTDTQYF	TGTGCCAGCAGTTCTAAACTCCTAGCGGGGGGTAGAAAAAGCACAGATACGCAGTATTTT
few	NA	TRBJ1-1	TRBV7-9	CASSPPSRVFGTEAFF	TGTGCCAGCAGCCCCCCCTCCCGGGTTTTCGGCACTGAAGCTTTCTTT
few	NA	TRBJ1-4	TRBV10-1	CASSESQGRGEKLFF	TGCGCCAGCAGTGAGTCCCAGGGACGAGGGGAAAAACTGTTTTTT
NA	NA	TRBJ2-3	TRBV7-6	CASSSFRTDTQYF	TGTGCCAGCAGCTCCTTTCGCACAGATACGCAGTATTTT
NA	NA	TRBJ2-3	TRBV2	CASSEDSVGPDTQYF	TGTGCCAGCAGTGAAGACAGTGTGGGCCCAGATACGCAGTATTTT
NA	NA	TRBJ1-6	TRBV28	CASSLVQGGGSPLHF	TGTGCCAGCAGTTTGGTACAGGGCGGAGGTTCACCCCTCCACTTT
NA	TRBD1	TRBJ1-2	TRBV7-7	CASSHRDRGIRGYTF	TGCGCCAGCAGCCACCGGGACAGGGGTATCCGTGGCTACACCTTC
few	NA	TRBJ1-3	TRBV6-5	CASSYSSTGSGNTIYF	TGTGCCAGCAGTTACTCGAGTACAGGATCTGGAAACACCATATATTTT
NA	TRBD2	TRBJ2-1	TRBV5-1	CASSFSGAYNEQFF	TGCGCCAGCAGCTTTAGCGGGGCGTACAATGAGCAGTTCTTC
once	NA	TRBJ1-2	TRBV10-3	CAISESSDYGYTF	TGTGCCATCAGTGAGTCTTCGGACTATGGCTACACCTTC
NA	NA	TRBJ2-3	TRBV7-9	CASSLGERSFSTDTQYF	TGTGCCAGCAGCTTAGGGGAGCGCAGTTTTAGCACAGATACGCAGTATTTT
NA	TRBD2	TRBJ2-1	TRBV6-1	CASSGGLAGGLNEQFF	TGTGCCAGCAGTGGGGGACTAGCGGGGGGTCTCAATGAGCAGTTCTTC
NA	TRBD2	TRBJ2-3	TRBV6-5	CASSSRGEGDTQYF	TGTGCCAGCAGTTCCCGTGGGGAGGGGGATACGCAGTATTTT
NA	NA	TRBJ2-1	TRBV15	CATSSWGNSYNEQFF	TGTGCCACCAGCAGCTGGGGGAACTCCTACAATGAGCAGTTCTTC